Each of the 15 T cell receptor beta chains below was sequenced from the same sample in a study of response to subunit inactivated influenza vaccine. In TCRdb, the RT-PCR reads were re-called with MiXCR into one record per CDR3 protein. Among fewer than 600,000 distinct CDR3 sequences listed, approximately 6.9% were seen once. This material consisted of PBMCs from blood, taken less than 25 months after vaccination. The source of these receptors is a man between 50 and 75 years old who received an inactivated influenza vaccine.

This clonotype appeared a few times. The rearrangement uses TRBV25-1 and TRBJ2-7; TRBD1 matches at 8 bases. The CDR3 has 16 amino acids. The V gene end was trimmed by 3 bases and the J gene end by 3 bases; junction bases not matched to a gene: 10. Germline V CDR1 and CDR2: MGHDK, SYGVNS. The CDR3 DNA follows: TGTGCCAGCAGTGACGTCCTCAGGACAGGGCACTACGAGCAGTACTTC. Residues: CASSDVLRTGHYEQYF.

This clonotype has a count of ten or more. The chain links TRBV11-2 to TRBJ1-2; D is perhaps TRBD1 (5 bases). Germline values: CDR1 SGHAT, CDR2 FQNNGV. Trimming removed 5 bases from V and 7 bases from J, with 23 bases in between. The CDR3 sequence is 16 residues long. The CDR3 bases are TGTGCCAGCAGCAACCCCGGCCCCCCAGGGCTCGGTGGCTACACCTTC. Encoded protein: CASSNPGPPGLGGYTF.

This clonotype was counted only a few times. CDR3: CSAIPSLAYEQYF. Written as DNA, the CDR3 is TGCAGTGCTATCCCCTCCCTCGCTTACGAGCAGTACTTC. This chain joins TRBV20-1 and TRBJ2-7; unclear D gene. CDR1 DFQATT and CDR2 SNEGSKA come from the germline V gene (reference sequence). V was shortened by 4 bases and J by 4 bases, with 14 bases between the two germline ends. There are 13 residues in the CDR3.

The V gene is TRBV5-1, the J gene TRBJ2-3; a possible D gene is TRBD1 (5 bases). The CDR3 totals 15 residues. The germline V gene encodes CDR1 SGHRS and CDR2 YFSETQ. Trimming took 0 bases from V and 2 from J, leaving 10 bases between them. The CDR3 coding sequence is TGCGCCAGCAGCTTGGCAGGGTACCCCACAGATACGCAGTATTTT. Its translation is CASSLAGYPTDTQYF.

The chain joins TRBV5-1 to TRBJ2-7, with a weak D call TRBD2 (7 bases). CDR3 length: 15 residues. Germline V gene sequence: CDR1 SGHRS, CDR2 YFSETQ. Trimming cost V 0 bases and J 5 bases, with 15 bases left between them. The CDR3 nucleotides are TGCGCCAGCAGCTTGGGAGGGGGAGGGGTCAACGAGCAGTACTTC. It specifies CASSLGGGGVNEQYF.

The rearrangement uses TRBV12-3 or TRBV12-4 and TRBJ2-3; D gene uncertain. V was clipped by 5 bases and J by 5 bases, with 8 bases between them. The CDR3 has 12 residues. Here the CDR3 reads CASSALRDTQYF. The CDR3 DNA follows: TGTGCCAGCAGTGCACTACGAGATACGCAGTATTTT.

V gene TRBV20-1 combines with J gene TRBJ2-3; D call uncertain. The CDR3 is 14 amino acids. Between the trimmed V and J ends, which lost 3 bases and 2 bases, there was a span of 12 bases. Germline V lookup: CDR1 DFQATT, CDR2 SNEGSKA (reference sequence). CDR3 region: CSASSTIHTDTQYF. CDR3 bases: TGCAGTGCTAGTAGCACTATCCACACAGATACGCAGTATTTT.

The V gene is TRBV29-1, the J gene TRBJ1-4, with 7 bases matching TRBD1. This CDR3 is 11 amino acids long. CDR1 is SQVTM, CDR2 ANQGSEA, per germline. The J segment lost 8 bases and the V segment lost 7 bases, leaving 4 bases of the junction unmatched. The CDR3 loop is CSAVTGEKLFF. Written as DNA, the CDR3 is TGCAGCGCCGTGACAGGGGAAAAACTGTTTTTT.

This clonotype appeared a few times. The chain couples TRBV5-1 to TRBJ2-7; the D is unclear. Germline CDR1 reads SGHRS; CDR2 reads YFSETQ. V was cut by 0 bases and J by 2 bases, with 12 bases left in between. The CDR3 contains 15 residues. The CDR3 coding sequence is TGCGCCAGCAGCTTGGGTAGCACCGTGGCCTACGAGCAGTACTTC. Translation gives CASSLGSTVAYEQYF. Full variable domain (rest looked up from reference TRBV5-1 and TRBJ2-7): KAGVTQTPRYLIKTRGQQVTLSCSPISGHRSVSWYQQTPGQGLQFLFEYFSETQRNKGNFPGRFSGRQFSNSRSEMNVSTLELGDSALYLCASSLGSTVAYEQYFGPGTRLTVT.

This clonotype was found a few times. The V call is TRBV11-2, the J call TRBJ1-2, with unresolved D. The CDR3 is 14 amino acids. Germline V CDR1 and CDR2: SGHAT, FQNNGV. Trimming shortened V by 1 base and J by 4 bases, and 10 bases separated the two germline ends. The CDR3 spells CASSLAPAFYGYTF. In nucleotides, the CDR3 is TGTGCCAGCAGCTTAGCTCCAGCTTTCTATGGCTACACCTTC.

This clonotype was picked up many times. The CDR3 protein is CASSPQLIHGYTF. CDR3 nucleotide sequence: TGTGCCAGCAGTCCGCAGCTGATCCATGGCTACACCTTC. This chain links TRBV27 with TRBJ1-2; D uncertain. V was trimmed by 5 bases and J by 6 bases, leaving 13 bases between them. The CDR3 is 13 amino acids. Germline CDR1 reads MNHEY; CDR2 reads SMNVEV (reference sequence).

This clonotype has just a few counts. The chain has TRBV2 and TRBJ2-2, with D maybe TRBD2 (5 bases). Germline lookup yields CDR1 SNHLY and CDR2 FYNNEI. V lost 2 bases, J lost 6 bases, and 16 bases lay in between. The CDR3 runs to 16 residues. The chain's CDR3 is CASSESLAPGPGELFF. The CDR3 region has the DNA TGTGCCAGCAGTGAAAGTCTAGCTCCGGGTCCCGGGGAGCTGTTTTTT.

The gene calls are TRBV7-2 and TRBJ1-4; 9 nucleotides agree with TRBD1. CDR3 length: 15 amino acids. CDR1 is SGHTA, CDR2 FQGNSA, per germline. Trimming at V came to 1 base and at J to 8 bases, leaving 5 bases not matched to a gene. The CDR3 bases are TGTGCCAGCAGCTTAGTGACAGGGGGACGGGAAAAACTGTTTTTT. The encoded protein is CASSLVTGGREKLFF.

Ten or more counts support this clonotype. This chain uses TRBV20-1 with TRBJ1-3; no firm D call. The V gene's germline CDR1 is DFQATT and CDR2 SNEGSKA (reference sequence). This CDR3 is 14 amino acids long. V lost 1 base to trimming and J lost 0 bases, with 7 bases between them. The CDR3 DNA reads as TGCAGTGCTAGAGCCGGGAGCTCTGGAAACACCATATATTTT. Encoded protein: CSARAGSSGNTIYF.

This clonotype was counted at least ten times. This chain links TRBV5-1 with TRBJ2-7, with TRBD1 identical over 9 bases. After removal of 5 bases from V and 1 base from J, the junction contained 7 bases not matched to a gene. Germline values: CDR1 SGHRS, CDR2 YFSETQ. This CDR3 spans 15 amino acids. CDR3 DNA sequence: TGCGCCAGCAGTCACCCGGGACAGGGATCCTACGAGCAGTACTTC. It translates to CASSHPGQGSYEQYF.